This record covers a single T cell receptor (beta chain). Its specificity is not known. This clone may be a read error of a much larger clone one base away. Using RNA template, CDR3s of TCR alpha and beta were amplified with iRepertoire arm-PCR. Tissue mRNA or PBMC total RNA, roughly 100-400 ng, went into one-step reverse transcription and amplification. TCRdb fed the multiplex PCR reads into MiXCR, producing one record per CDR3 protein. The data contain approximately 140,000 distinct CDR3 sequences, 24% of them seen just once; the ten biggest clones take up approximately 26%. The data derive from a study of glioma-infiltrating T cells. General study results and limits: Tissue-blood divergence was below expectation in non-neoplastic patients, above in gliomas.

CDR1 and CDR2 from the germline V gene are DFQATT and SNEGSKA (reference sequence). The CDR3 is 12 residues long. The source material was glioma tissue, nonneoplastic brain tissue, or PBMCs (not recorded which). This sequence originates from a human donor with low-grade glioma or glioblastoma, undergoing nonglioma brain surgery, or in good health (not recorded which). The chain employs TRBV20-1 and TRBJ1-3; D gene ambiguous. CDR3: CSARGPGSTIYF. The CDR3 region has the DNA TGCAGTGCTAGAGGGCCTGGAAGCACCATATATTTT.